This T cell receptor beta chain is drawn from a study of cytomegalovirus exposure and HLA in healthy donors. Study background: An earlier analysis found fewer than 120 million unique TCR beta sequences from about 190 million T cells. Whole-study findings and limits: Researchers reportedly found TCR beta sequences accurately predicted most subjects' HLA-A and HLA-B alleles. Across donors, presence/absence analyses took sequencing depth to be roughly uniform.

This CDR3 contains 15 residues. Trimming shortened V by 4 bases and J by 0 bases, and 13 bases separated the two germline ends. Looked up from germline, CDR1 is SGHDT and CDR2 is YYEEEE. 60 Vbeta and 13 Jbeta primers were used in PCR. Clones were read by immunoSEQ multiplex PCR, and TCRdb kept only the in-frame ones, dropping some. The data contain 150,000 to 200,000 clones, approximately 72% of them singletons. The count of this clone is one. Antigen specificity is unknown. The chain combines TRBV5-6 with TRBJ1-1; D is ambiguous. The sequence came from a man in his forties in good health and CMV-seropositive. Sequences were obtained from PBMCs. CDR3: CASSPLKILNTEAFF. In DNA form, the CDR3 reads TGTGCCAGCAGCCCCCTTAAAATATTGAACACTGAAGCTTTCTTT.